This T cell receptor (beta chain) appears in the sequencing data of a study of vaccination effects on CD4 cells after COVID-19. Study context: Post-vaccine sampling occurred a median 72 days after the second dose.

The data were produced by immunoSEQ multiplex PCR, yet TCRdb's version contains in-frame clones alone and is incomplete. This table has fewer than 40,000 clones, 74% appearing once. As to this clone: Its antigen is not known.

V lost 6 bases and J 1 base, leaving 18 bases between the germline ends. The CDR3 is 16 amino acids. CDR1 and CDR2 (germline): SEHNR, FQNEAQ (reference sequence). Investigators separated out CD4+ T cells once approximately 11 days of culture had passed. Participants were vaccinated with two doses of either the BNT162b2 or mRNA-1273 vaccine. Neither prior SARS-CoV-2 infection nor positive nucleocapsid antibodies were present in the vaccine recipients. IL-2 medium supplanted half the medium on days 3 and 7. Specimen: CD4+ T cells from PBMCs cultured without peptide, collected after COVID-19 vaccination. V gene TRBV7-9 combines with J gene TRBJ1-1; the D gene is possibly TRBD1 (6 bases). The TCR comes from a human donor who received a COVID-19 vaccine. The CDR3: CASSPWTGHGNTEAFF. CDR3 DNA sequence: TGTGCCAGCAGTCCCTGGACGGGACACGGGAACACTGAAGCTTTCTTT. Looking up the rest from reference TRBV7-9 and TRBJ1-1 gives the full variable domain: DTGVSQNPRHKITKRGQNVTFRCDPISEHNRLYWYRQTLGQGPEFLTYFQNEAQLEKSRLLSDRFSAERPKGSFSTLEIQRTEQGDSAMYLCASSPWTGHGNTEAFFGQGTRLTVV.